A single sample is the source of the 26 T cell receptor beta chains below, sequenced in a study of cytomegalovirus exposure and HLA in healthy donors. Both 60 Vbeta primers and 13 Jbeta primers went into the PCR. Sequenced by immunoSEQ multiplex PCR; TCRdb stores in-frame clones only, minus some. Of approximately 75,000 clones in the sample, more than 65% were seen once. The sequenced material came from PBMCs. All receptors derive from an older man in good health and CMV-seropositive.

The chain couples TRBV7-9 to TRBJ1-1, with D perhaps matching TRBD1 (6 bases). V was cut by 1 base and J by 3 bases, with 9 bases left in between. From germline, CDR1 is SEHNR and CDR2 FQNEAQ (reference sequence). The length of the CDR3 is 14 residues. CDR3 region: CASSLEGEYTEAFF. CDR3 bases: TGTGCCAGCAGCTTAGAGGGGGAGTACACTGAAGCTTTCTTT.

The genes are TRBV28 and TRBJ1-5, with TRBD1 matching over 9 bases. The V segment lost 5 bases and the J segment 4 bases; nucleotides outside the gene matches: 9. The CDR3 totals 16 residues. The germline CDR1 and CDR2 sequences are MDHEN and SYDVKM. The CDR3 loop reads CASSPRTGAFNQPQHF. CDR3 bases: TGTGCCAGCAGTCCCCGGACAGGGGCCTTTAATCAGCCCCAGCATTTT.

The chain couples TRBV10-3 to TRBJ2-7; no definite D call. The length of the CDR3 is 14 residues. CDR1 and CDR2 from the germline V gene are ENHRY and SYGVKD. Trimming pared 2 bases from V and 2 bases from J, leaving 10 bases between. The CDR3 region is CAISEGSAAYEQYF. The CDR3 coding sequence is TGTGCCATCAGTGAGGGAAGCGCTGCCTACGAGCAGTACTTC.

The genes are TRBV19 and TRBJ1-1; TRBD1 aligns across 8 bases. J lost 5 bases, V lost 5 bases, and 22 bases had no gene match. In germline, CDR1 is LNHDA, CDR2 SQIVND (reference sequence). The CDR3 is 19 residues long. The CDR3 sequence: CASSPRLGRGREVETEAFF. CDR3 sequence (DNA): TGTGCCAGTAGTCCCCGATTGGGCAGGGGGCGCGAGGTGGAAACTGAAGCTTTCTTT.

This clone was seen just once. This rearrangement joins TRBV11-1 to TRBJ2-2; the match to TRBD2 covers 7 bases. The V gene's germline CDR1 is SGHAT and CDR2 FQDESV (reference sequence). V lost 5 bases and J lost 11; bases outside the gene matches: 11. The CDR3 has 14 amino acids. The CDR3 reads CASSAQSGGGELFF. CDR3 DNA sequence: TGTGCCAGCAGCGCCCAGTCGGGGGGAGGTGAGCTGTTTTTT. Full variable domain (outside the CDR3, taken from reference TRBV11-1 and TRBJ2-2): EAEVAQSPRYKITEKSQAVAFWCDPISGHATLYWYRQILGQGPELLVQFQDESVVDDSQLPKDRFSAERLKGVDSTLKIQPAELGDSAMYLCASSAQSGGGELFFGEGSRLTVL.

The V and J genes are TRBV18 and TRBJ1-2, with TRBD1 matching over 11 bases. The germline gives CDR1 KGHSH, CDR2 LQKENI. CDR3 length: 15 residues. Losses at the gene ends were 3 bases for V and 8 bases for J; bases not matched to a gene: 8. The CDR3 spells CASSPPGTGGHGYTF. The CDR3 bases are TGTGCCAGCTCACCGCCCGGGACAGGGGGTCACGGCTACACCTTC.

The CDR3, as DNA: TGCGCCAGCAGCCAAGAAGGTGGGGGGAGGACTGAAGCTTTCTTT. It translates to CASSQEGGGRTEAFF. The chain joins TRBV4-3 to TRBJ1-1, with D tentatively TRBD1 (5 bases). The germline V gene has CDR1 LGHNA and CDR2 YSLEER. V was pared by 0 bases and J by 5 bases, with 13 bases between. The CDR3 totals 15 residues.

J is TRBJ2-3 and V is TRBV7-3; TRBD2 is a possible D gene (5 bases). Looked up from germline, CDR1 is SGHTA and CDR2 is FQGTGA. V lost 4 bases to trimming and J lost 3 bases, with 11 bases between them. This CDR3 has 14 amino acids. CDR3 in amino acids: CASSSGLLTDTQYF. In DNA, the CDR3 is TGTGCCAGCAGCTCAGGACTTCTGACAGATACGCAGTATTTT.

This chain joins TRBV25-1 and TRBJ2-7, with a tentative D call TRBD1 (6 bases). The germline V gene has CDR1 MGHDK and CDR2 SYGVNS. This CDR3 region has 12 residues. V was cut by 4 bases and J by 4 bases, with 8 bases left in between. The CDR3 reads CASSGQGYEQYF. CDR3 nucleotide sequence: TGTGCCAGCAGTGGCCAGGGGTACGAGCAGTACTTC.

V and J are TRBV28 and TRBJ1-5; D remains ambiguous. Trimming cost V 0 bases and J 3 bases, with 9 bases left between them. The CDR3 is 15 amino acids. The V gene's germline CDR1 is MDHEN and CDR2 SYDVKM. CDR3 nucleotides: TGTGCCAGCAGTTTATGGGGGAGGCTCAATCAGCCCCAGCATTTT. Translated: CASSLWGRLNQPQHF.

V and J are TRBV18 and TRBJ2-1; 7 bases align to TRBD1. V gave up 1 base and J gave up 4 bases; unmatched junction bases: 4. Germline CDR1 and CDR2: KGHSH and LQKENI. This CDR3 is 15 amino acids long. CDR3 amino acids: CASSPRGQTYNEQFF. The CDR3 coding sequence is TGTGCCAGCTCACCACGGGGACAGACTTACAATGAGCAGTTCTTC.

This chain's CDR3 is CASSDRLAGNYEQYF. CDR3 nucleotide sequence: TGTGCCAGCAGTGATAGACTAGCGGGGAACTACGAGCAGTACTTC. The chain links TRBV6-4 to TRBJ2-7; 11 nucleotides line up with TRBD2. Losses at the gene ends were 3 bases for V and 3 bases for J; bases not matched to a gene: 4. The germline CDR1 and CDR2 sequences are MRHNA and SNTAGT. The CDR3 runs to 15 residues.

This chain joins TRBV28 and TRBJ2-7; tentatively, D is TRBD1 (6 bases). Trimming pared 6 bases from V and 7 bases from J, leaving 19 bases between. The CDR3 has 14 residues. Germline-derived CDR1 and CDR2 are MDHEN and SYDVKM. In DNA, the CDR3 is TGTGCCAGCAGCCCCGAGACAGGACTTCGGGAGCAGTACTTC. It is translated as CASSPETGLREQYF.

The CDR3 sequence is CASRGDRGSYEQYF. The CDR3 coding sequence is TGTGCCAGCAGGGGTGACAGGGGTTCCTACGAGCAGTACTTC. The chain carries TRBV9 and TRBJ2-7, with 8 bases that match TRBD1. The germline V gene has CDR1 SGDLS and CDR2 YYNGEE. The V segment lost 5 bases and the J segment 1 base; nucleotides outside the gene matches: 5. This CDR3 contains 14 residues.

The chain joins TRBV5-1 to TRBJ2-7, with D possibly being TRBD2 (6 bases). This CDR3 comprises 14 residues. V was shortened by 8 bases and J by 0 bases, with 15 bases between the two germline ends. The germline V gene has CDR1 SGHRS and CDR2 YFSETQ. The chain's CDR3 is CASARQDYSYEQYF. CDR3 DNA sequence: TGCGCCAGTGCCCGTCAGGACTACTCCTACGAGCAGTACTTC.

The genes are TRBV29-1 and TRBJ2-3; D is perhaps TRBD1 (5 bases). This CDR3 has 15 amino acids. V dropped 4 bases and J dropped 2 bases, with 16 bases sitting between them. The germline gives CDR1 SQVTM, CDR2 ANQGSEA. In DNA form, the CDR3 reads TGCAGCGTTGTACGGCAGGGAACCACCACAGATACGCAGTATTTT. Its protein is CSVVRQGTTTDTQYF.

CDR3 coding DNA: TGCAGCGTTGTAAGGGGAGGAGGCGGGGAGCTGTTTTTT. It yields the protein CSVVRGGGGELFF. J is TRBJ2-2 and V is TRBV29-1; TRBD2 is a possible D gene (6 bases). CDR1 is SQVTM and CDR2 is ANQGSEA in the germline V gene. With 4 bases removed from V and 7 bases from J, the gap between germline ends came to 13 bases. The CDR3 totals 13 residues.

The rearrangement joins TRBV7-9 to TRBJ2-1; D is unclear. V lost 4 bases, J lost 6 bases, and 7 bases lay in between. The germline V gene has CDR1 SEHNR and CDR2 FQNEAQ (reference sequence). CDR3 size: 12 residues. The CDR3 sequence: CASSSTGNEQFF. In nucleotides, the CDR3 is TGTGCCAGCAGCTCAACCGGCAATGAGCAGTTCTTC.

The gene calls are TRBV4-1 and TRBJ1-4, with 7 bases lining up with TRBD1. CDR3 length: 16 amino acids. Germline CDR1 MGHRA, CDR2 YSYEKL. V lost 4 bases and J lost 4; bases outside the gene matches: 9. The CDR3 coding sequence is TGCGCCAGCAGCCTCAGGGTGGGGACAGTTAATGAAAAACTGTTTTTT. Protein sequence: CASSLRVGTVNEKLFF.

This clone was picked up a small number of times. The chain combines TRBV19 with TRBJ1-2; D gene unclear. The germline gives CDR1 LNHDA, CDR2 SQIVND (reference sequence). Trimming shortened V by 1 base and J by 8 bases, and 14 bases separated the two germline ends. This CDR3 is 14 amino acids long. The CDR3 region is CASSIAQAESGYTF. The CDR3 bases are TGTGCCAGTAGTATAGCTCAGGCAGAGAGCGGCTACACCTTC. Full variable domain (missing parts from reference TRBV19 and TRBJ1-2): DGGITQSPKYLFRKEGQNVTLSCEQNLNHDAMYWYRQDPGQGLRLIYYSQIVNDFQKGDIAEGYSVSREKKESFPLTVTSAQKNPTAFYLCASSIAQAESGYTFGSGTRLTVV.

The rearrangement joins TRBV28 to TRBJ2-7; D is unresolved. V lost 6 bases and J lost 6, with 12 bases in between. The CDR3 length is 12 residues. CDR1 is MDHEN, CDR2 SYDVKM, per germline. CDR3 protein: CASRISGAEQYF. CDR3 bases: TGTGCCAGCAGGATCTCAGGCGCCGAGCAGTACTTC.

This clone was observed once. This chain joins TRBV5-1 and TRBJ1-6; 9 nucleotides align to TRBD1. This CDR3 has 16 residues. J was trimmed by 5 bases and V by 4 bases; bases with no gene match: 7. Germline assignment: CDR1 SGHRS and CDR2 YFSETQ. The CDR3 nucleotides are TGCGCCAGCAGCCGGACAGGGGTGGCCGATAATTCACCCCTCCACTTT. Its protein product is CASSRTGVADNSPLHF.

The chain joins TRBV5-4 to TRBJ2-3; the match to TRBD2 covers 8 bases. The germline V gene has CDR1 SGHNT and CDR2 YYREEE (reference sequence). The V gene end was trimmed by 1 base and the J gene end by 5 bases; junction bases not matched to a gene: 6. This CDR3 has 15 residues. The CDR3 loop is CASSLYGLAVDTQYF. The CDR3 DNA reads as TGTGCCAGCAGCTTGTATGGACTAGCTGTAGATACGCAGTATTTT.

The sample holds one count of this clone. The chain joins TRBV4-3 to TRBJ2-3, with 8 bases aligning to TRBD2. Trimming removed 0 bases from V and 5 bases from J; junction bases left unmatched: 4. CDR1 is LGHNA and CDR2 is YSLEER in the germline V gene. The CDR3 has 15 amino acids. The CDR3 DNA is TGCGCCAGCAGCCAAGATCGGGGGGGGCGAGATACGCAGTATTTT. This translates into CASSQDRGGRDTQYF.

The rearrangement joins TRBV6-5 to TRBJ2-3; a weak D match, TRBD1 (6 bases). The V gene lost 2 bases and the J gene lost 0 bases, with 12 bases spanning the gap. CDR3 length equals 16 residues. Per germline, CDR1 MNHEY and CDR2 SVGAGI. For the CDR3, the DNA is TGTGCCAGCAGTTACCGTGGGGGCCGAAGCACAGATACGCAGTATTTT. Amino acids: CASSYRGGRSTDTQYF.

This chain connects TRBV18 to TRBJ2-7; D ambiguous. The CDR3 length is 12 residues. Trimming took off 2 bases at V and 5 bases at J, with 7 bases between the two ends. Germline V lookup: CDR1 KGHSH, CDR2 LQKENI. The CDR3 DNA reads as TGTGCCAGCTCACCAACCTTAGACGAGCAGTACTTC. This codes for CASSPTLDEQYF.